Below, 26 T cell receptor beta chains from the same sample are listed, as sequenced in a study of T cells after yellow fever vaccination (dated by TCRdb to about 2019). Explained via the paper, the treatment or condition label denotes: live attenuated yellow fever vaccine strain. The library was generated by 5' RACE. For sequencing, an Illumina NovaSeq 6000 was employed. Using fastp at Q25 and MiXCR, TCRdb reprocessed the public reads and kept productive beta chains. A single entry per CDR3 protein holds the most common genes and DNA from its merged rows. Across this sample there are a few hundred thousand distinct CDR3 sequences, with approximately 3.6% seen only once. Under 20% of the sample goes to the ten largest clones. The sample here was PBMCs, taken 15 days after the yellow fever booster vaccination. These receptors came from a man aged 18 to 35 who received the YFV17D yellow fever vaccine.

This clonotype showed up many times. J is TRBJ2-4 and V is TRBV7-2; TRBD1 matches at 8 bases. Germline V CDR1 and CDR2: SGHTA, FQGNSA. V lost 5 bases to trimming and J lost 6 bases; unmatched junction nucleotides: 12. The CDR3 totals 16 residues. CDR3 sequence: CASSQRPTGVANIQYF. Written as DNA, the CDR3 is TGTGCCAGCAGCCAACGACCGACAGGGGTGGCAAACATTCAGTACTTC.

The table lists this clonotype with many counts. This rearrangement joins TRBV20-1 to TRBJ1-4; no definite D call. V lost 2 bases and J lost 5, with 6 bases in between. Germline loops: CDR1 DFQATT, CDR2 SNEGSKA (reference sequence). This CDR3 is 12 amino acids long. CDR3 loop: CSARYGNEKLFF. CDR3 bases: TGCAGTGCTAGATACGGGAATGAAAAACTGTTTTTT.

This clonotype was recorded many times. The chain recombines TRBV28 with TRBJ1-1; D gene ambiguous. CDR3 length equals 16 residues. In germline, CDR1 is MDHEN, CDR2 SYDVKM. The V and J ends lost 4 bases and 0 bases respectively, with 15 bases between them. CDR3 DNA sequence: TGTGCCAGCAGTTCAACCGGGTTTTATATGAACACTGAAGCTTTCTTT. As protein: CASSSTGFYMNTEAFF. The full variable domain, in which reference TRBV28 and TRBJ1-1 provide the parts outside the CDR3, is DVKVTQSSRYLVKRTGEKVFLECVQDMDHENMFWYRQDPGLGLRLIYFSYDVKMKEKGDIPEGYSVSREKKERFSLILESASTNQTSMYLCASSSTGFYMNTEAFFGQGTRLTVV.

This chain connects TRBV15 to TRBJ2-7, with a possible D match to TRBD2 (5 bases). V was shortened by 3 bases and J by 0 bases, with 12 bases between the two germline ends. CDR1 is LNHNV, CDR2 YYDKDF, per germline (reference sequence). CDR3 length: 15 residues. The CDR3 coding sequence is TGTGCCACCAGCAGGCTCTTGGGGAGCTCCTACGAGCAGTACTTC. Protein sequence: CATSRLLGSSYEQYF.

This clonotype appeared many times. This chain connects TRBV7-6 to TRBJ2-5, with 10 bases fitting TRBD2. V gave up 4 bases and J gave up 5 bases; unmatched junction bases: 13. This CDR3 spans 17 amino acids. In germline, CDR1 is SGHVS, CDR2 FNYEAQ. CDR3 in DNA: TGTGCCAGCAGCTACCCCGCCAGCGGGGGGGCCGATGAGACCCAGTACTTC. It is translated as CASSYPASGGADETQYF.

This clonotype was seen many times. This chain connects TRBV4-3 to TRBJ2-1; D gene ambiguous. Germline V CDR1 and CDR2: LGHNA, YSLEER. The CDR3 is 15 amino acids. The V end was cut by 4 bases, the J end by 0 bases, with 10 bases between. The CDR3 reads CASSPDMSSYNEQFF. CDR3 bases: TGCGCCAGCAGCCCGGATATGAGCTCCTACAATGAGCAGTTCTTC.

At least ten counts were recorded for this clonotype. This chain uses TRBV5-1 with TRBJ2-7; possibly TRBD1 for D (6 bases). V lost 1 base and J lost 3, with 11 bases in between. This CDR3 has 14 residues. Germline CDR1 SGHRS, CDR2 YFSETQ. The CDR3 sequence is CASSLWGHNYEQYV. The CDR3 DNA is TGCGCCAGCAGCTTGTGGGGACACAACTACGAGCAGTACGTC.

This clonotype occurred many times. This chain links TRBV28 with TRBJ2-5; D is uncertain. Trimming took 1 base from V and 3 from J, leaving 6 bases between them. Germline-derived CDR1 and CDR2 are MDHEN and SYDVKM. This CDR3 region has 13 residues. This CDR3 is CASSLSRKETQYF. For the CDR3, the DNA is TGTGCCAGCAGTTTATCACGGAAAGAGACCCAGTACTTC.

Only a few counts were recorded for this clonotype. The CDR3 loop is CASSATGGSGQPQHF. DNA for the CDR3: TGTGCCAGCAGTGCGACAGGGGGCTCTGGTCAGCCCCAGCATTTT. The chain is built from TRBV6-5 and TRBJ1-5; 10 nucleotides line up with TRBD1. CDR1 is MNHEY and CDR2 is SVGAGI in the germline V gene. Trimming removed 5 bases from V and 6 bases from J; junction bases left unmatched: 7. This CDR3 region has 15 residues.

Many counts were recorded for this clonotype. The V gene is TRBV12-3 or TRBV12-4, the J gene TRBJ1-2; D call uncertain. The CDR3 has 13 residues. The V end was cut by 2 bases, the J end by 6 bases, with 10 bases between. Here the CDR3 DNA reads TGTGCCAGCAGTTTACCCAGCATAGATGGCTACACCTTC. Residues: CASSLPSIDGYTF.

This clonotype was counted ten times or more. This sequence joins TRBV4-3 and TRBJ1-1; D is uncertain. V lost 0 bases and J lost 1, with 6 bases in between. The V gene's germline CDR1 is LGHNA and CDR2 YSLEER. The CDR3 covers 14 residues. CDR3 sequence (DNA): TGCGCCAGCAGCCAAGAGTTGGGGAACACTGAAGCTTTCTTT. It is translated as CASSQELGNTEAFF.

This clonotype was counted ten times or more. This chain links TRBV4-1 with TRBJ2-7, with 8 bases aligning to TRBD2. Germline trimming cut 5 bases from V and 3 bases from J; bases unmatched to any gene: 3. CDR1 MGHRA and CDR2 YSYEKL come from the germline V gene. This CDR3 has 13 residues. The CDR3 DNA is TGCGCCAGCAGCGCGGGGGGACGCTACGAGCAGTACTTC. This gives the protein CASSAGGRYEQYF.

The V and J genes are TRBV7-9 and TRBJ1-1; 7 bases align to TRBD1. The CDR3 runs 14 residues. From germline, CDR1 is SEHNR and CDR2 FQNEAQ (reference sequence). V dropped 1 base and J dropped 5; count of bases not matched to a gene: 4. The CDR3 is CASSLDRGWTEAFF. CDR3 nucleotide sequence: TGTGCCAGCAGCTTAGACAGGGGTTGGACTGAAGCTTTCTTT.

This clonotype was observed at least ten times. V is TRBV20-1 and J is TRBJ2-5; tentatively, D is TRBD1 (6 bases). Germline assignment: CDR1 DFQATT and CDR2 SNEGSKA (reference sequence). There are 13 residues in the CDR3. Trimming took 5 bases from V and 4 from J, leaving 14 bases between them. CDR3 loop: CSAHSGVPETQYF. DNA for the CDR3: TGCAGTGCTCACTCAGGGGTCCCAGAGACCCAGTACTTC.

The sample holds many counts of this clonotype. The V gene is TRBV5-4, the J gene TRBJ2-3; TRBD2 aligns across 7 bases. The CDR3 contains 17 residues. CDR1 is SGHNT and CDR2 is YYREEE in the germline V gene (reference sequence). The V gene end was trimmed by 4 bases and the J gene end by 1 base; junction bases not matched to a gene: 12. The CDR3 DNA follows: TGTGCCAGCAGCCGGGGAGGGAGTACGTCCGGCACAGATACGCAGTATTTT. The encoded protein is CASSRGGSTSGTDTQYF.

This clonotype was found many times. The chain uses TRBV20-1 and TRBJ1-3; D is unresolved. The CDR3 loop spans 14 amino acids. Germline lookup yields CDR1 DFQATT and CDR2 SNEGSKA (reference sequence). Trimming shortened V by 2 bases and J by 1 base, and 9 bases separated the two germline ends. Here the CDR3 reads CSARKSDSGNTIYF. The CDR3 bases are TGCAGTGCTAGAAAGAGCGATTCTGGAAACACCATATATTTT.

The table lists this clonotype with many counts. V and J are TRBV7-2 and TRBJ2-3, with 9 bases fitting TRBD2. V shed 6 bases and J 5 bases; nucleotides not matched to a gene: 15. Germline V gene lookup returns CDR1 SGHTA and CDR2 FQGNSA. CDR3 length equals 17 residues. CDR3 bases: TGTGCCAGCAGTAGGGGTGCGGGGGGGCCCCGGTTAGATACGCAGTATTTT. Translating it yields CASSRGAGGPRLDTQYF.

The chain couples TRBV19 to TRBJ2-2; D might be TRBD2 (6 bases). Germline V gene sequence: CDR1 LNHDA, CDR2 SQIVND (reference sequence). This CDR3 is built from 16 residues. Trimming pared 4 bases from V and 4 bases from J, leaving 16 bases between. CDR3 amino acids: CASSTGSGHFTGELFF. Here the CDR3 DNA reads TGTGCCAGTAGTACCGGGAGCGGACACTTCACCGGGGAGCTGTTTTTT.

This clonotype was seen ten or more times. The chain is built from TRBV12-3 or TRBV12-4 and TRBJ1-5, with D possibly TRBD1 on 5 matching bases. Trimming removed 1 base from V and 6 bases from J, with 13 bases in between. This CDR3 is built from 15 residues. Here the CDR3 DNA reads TGTGCCAGCAGTTTAGTTTCGGGGGTCGGTCAGCCCCAGCATTTT. Residues: CASSLVSGVGQPQHF.

This clonotype was seen repeatedly, ten times or more. The chain is built from TRBV20-1 and TRBJ1-1; TRBD1 might be the D (5 bases). CDR1 and CDR2 (germline): DFQATT, SNEGSKA (reference sequence). Trimming took 6 bases from V and 3 from J, leaving 11 bases between them. The CDR3 spans 12 residues. The chain's CDR3 is CSANSGYTEAFF. The DNA for the CDR3 is TGCAGTGCAAATTCAGGGTACACTGAAGCTTTCTTT.

This clonotype was seen ten or more times. The genes are TRBV12-3 or TRBV12-4 and TRBJ1-2, with TRBD1 as a possible D gene (5 bases). V was trimmed by 5 bases and J by 8 bases, leaving 9 bases between them. The CDR3 is 11 amino acids. DNA of the CDR3: TGTGCCAGCAGTGGGGGTGGGGGCTACACCTTC. Amino acid sequence: CASSGGGGYTF.

As concerns this clonotype: Germline is not matched at one junction end, which may reflect a read error. This chain connects TRBV11-2 to TRBJ2-2; 8 positions agree with TRBD1. The length of the CDR3 is 16 residues. From germline, CDR1 is SGHAT and CDR2 FQNNGV. The CDR3 spells CASSQPNRGWAGELSF. CDR3 bases: TGTGCCAGCAGCCAACCTAACAGGGGGTGGGCCGGGGAGCTGTCTTTT. Based on the CDR3 plus reference TRBV11-2 and TRBJ2-2, the full variable domain is EAGVAQSPRYKIIEKRQSVAFWCNPISGHATLYWYQQILGQGPKLLIQFQNNGVVDDSQLPKDRFSAERLKGVDSTLKIQPAKLEDSAVYLCASSQPNRGWAGELSFGEGSRLTVL.

This clonotype was seen repeatedly, ten times or more. J is TRBJ1-3 and V is TRBV18; the D is unclear. Trimming stripped 5 bases from V and 2 bases from J, with 16 bases between. The germline V gene has CDR1 KGHSH and CDR2 LQKENI. This CDR3 has 16 residues. The CDR3: CASSSQLNGAGNTIYF. Here the CDR3 DNA reads TGTGCCAGCTCATCGCAATTGAACGGGGCTGGAAACACCATATATTTT.

The V and J genes are TRBV18 and TRBJ1-2, with D uncertain. Germline-derived CDR1 and CDR2 are KGHSH and LQKENI. There are 15 residues in the CDR3. V lost 8 bases and J lost 4, with 20 bases in between. The CDR3: CASADEPITSYGYTF. DNA of the CDR3: TGTGCCAGCGCAGACGAACCGATAACTTCCTATGGCTACACCTTC. The full variable domain, in which reference TRBV18 and TRBJ1-2 provide the parts outside the CDR3, is NAGVMQNPRHLVRRRGQEARLRCSPMKGHSHVYWYRQLPEEGLKFMVYLQKENIIDESGMPKERFSAEFPKEGPSILRIQQVVRGDSAAYFCASADEPITSYGYTFGSGTRLTVV.

In its sample, this clonotype was seen many times. The chain uses TRBV29-1 and TRBJ2-1; 12 bases align to TRBD1. The length of the CDR3 is 15 residues. Germline V gene lookup returns CDR1 SQVTM and CDR2 ANQGSEA. With 3 bases clipped from V and 8 bases from J, the junction kept 8 bases outside the gene matches. CDR3 region: CSVEVEGQGAYEQFF. The CDR3, as DNA: TGCAGCGTTGAGGTTGAGGGACAGGGGGCCTATGAGCAGTTCTTC.

In its sample, this clonotype was seen many times. The rearrangement links TRBV28 to TRBJ2-4; D not certain. This CDR3 is 17 amino acids long. The germline CDR1 and CDR2 sequences are MDHEN and SYDVKM. Trimming removed 4 bases at V and 0 bases at J, with 16 bases between. In nucleotides, the CDR3 is TGTGCCAGCAGTTCCTTTTGGGAACTCCTAGCCAAAAACATTCAGTACTTC. Its protein is CASSSFWELLAKNIQYF.